This T cell receptor (beta chain) was obtained from a study of blood T cell repertoires in COVID-19. The CDR3 contains 14 residues. TCRdb keeps only in-frame clones here, not all; method: immunoSEQ multiplex PCR. The top ten hold 7% to 8% of the sample, which has 27,000 or so clones, 88% seen once. This clone was counted only a few times. The TCR comes from a woman aged 45-59 years with active COVID-19. The material sequenced was peripheral blood. V usage is TRBV21-1 and J usage is TRBJ1-1. TRBV21-1 is marked as a pseudogene. CDR3 protein: CASSKGRLGSEAFF. The CDR3 nucleotides are TGTGCCAGCAGCAAAGGAAGGCTGGGGAGTGAAGCTTTCTTT.